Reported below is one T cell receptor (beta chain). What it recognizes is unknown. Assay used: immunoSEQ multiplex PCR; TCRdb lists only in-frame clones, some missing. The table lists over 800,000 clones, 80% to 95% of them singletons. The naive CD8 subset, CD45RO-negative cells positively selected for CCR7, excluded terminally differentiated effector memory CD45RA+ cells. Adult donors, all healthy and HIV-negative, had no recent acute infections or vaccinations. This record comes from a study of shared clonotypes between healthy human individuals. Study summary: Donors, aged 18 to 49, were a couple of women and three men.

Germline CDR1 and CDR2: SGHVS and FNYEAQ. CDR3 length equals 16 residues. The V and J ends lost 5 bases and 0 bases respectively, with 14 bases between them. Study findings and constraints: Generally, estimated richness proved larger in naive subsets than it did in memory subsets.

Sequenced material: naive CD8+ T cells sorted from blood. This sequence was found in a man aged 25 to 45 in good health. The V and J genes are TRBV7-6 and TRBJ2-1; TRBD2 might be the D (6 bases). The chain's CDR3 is CASSLEAGSSYNEQFF. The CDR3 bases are TGTGCCAGCAGCCTAGAGGCGGGGAGCTCCTACAATGAGCAGTTCTTC.